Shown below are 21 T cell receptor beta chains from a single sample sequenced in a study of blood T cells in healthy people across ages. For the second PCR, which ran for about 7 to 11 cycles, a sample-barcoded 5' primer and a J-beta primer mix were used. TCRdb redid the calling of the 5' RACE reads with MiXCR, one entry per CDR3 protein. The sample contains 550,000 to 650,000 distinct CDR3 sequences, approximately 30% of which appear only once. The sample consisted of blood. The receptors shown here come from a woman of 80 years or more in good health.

The CDR3 sequence: CASKAGHLGTEAFF. The CDR3 DNA is TGTGCCAGCAAGGCGGGACACTTGGGGACTGAAGCTTTCTTT. The J gene is TRBJ1-1, the V gene TRBV28; tentative D call: TRBD1 (6 bases). The CDR3 is 14 residues long. Germline V gene lookup returns CDR1 MDHEN and CDR2 SYDVKM. V shed 7 bases and J shed 5 bases, with 17 bases lying between them.

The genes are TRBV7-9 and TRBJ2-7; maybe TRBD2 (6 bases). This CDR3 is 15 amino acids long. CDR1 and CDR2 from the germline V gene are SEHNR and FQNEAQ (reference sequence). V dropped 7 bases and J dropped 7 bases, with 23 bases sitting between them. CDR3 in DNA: TGTGCCAGCACCCTACTCGGGGGTAACCAAGTGGAGCAGTACTTC. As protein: CASTLLGGNQVEQYF.

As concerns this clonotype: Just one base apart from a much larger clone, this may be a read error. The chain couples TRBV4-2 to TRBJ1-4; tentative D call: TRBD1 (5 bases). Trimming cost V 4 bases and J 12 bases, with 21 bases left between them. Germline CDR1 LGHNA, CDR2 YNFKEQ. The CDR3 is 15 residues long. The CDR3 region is CASSLRPDSREELFF. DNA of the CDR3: TGTGCCAGCAGCCTCCGGCCCGACAGTCGGGAAGAACTGTTTTTT.

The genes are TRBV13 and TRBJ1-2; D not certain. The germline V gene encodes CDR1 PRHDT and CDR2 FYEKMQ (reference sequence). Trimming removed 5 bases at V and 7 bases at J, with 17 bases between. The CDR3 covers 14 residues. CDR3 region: CASSRDKGGVGYTF. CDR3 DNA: TGTGCCAGCAGCAGAGACAAGGGCGGGGTTGGCTACACCTTC. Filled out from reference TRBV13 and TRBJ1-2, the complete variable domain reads AAGVIQSPRHLIKEKRETATLKCYPIPRHDTVYWYQQGPGQDPQFLISFYEKMQSDKGSIPDRFSAQQFSDYHSELNMSSLELGDSALYFCASSRDKGGVGYTFGSGTRLTVV.

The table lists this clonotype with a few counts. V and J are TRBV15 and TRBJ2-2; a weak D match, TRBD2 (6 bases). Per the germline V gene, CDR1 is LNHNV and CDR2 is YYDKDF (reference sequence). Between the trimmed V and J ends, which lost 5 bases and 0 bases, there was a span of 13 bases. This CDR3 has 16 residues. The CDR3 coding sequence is TGTGCCACCAGCTACCCCGGAGGGCCGAACACCGGGGAGCTGTTTTTT. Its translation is CATSYPGGPNTGELFF.

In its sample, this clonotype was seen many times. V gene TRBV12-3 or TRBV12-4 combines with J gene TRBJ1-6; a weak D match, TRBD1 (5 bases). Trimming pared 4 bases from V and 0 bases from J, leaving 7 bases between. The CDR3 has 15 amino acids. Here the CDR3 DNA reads TGTGCCAGCAGTTCCAGGGACTCCTATAATTCACCCCTCCACTTT. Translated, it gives CASSSRDSYNSPLHF.

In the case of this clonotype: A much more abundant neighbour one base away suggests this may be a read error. The CDR3: CASESGGRGIQYF. In DNA, the CDR3 is TGTGCCAGTGAGTCGGGGGGGCGAGGCATTCAGTACTTC. This chain connects TRBV6-6 to TRBJ2-7; 8 bases align to TRBD2. The better agreement between TRBJ2-4 and the DNA end casts doubt on the J call. The CDR3 totals 13 residues. The germline CDR1 and CDR2 sequences are MNHNY and SVGAGI (reference sequence).

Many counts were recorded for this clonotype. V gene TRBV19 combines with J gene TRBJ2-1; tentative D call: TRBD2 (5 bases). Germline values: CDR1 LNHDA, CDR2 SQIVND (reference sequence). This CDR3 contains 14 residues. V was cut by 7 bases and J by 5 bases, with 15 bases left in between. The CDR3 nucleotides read TGTGCCAGTAACTCTTTTCGGGGTAACAATGAGCAGTTCTTC. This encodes CASNSFRGNNEQFF.

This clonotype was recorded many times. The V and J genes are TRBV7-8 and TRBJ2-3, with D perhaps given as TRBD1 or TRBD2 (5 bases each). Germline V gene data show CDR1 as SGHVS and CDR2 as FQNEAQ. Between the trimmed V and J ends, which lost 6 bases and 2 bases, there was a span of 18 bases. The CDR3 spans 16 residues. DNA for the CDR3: TGTGCCAGCAGTCCTGTTGGGGGACCTCCCACAGATACGCAGTATTTT. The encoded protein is CASSPVGGPPTDTQYF.

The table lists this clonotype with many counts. The CDR3 DNA follows: TGCAGTGGGGGGCAGATACAAGAGACCCAGTACTTC. This gives the protein CSGGQIQETQYF. The chain employs TRBV20-1 and TRBJ2-5, with D perhaps TRBD1 (6 bases). V lost 7 bases, J lost 2 bases, and 11 bases lay in between. Germline lookup yields CDR1 DFQATT and CDR2 SNEGSKA (reference sequence). This CDR3 has 12 residues.

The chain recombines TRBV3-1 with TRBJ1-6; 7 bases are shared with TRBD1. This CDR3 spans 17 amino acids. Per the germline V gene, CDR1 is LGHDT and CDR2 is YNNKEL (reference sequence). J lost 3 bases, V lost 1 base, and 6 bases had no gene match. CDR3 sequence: CASSQGLRTGYNSPLHF. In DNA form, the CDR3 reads TGTGCCAGCAGCCAAGGTTTGAGGACAGGCTATAATTCACCCCTCCACTTT.

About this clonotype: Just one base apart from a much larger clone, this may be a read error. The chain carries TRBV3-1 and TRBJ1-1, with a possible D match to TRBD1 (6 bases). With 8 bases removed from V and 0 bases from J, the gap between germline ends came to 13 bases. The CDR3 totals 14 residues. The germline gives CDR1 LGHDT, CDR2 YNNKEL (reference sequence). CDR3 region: CASGPGVLNTEAFF. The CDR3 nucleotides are TGTGCCAGCGGCCCAGGGGTTTTGAACACTGAAGCTTTCTTT.

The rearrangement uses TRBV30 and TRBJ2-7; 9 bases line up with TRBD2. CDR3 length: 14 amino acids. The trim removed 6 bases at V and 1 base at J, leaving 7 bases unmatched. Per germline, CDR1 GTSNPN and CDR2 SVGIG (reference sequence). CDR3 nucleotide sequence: TGTGCCTGCACCCTAGCGGGGCTATCCTACGAGCAGTACTTC. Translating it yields CACTLAGLSYEQYF. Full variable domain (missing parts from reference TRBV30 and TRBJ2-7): SQTIHQWPATLVQPVGSPLSLECTVEGTSNPNLYWYRQAAGRGLQLLFYSVGIGQISSEVPQNLSASRPQDRQFILSSKKLLLSDSGFYLCACTLAGLSYEQYFGPGTRLTVT.

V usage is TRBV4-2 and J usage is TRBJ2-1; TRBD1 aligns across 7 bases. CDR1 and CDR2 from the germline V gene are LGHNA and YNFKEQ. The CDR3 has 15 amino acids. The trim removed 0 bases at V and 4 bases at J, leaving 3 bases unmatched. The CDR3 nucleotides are TGTGCCAGCAGCCAAGAAAGGGGGCCGTACAATGAGCAGTTCTTC. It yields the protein CASSQERGPYNEQFF.

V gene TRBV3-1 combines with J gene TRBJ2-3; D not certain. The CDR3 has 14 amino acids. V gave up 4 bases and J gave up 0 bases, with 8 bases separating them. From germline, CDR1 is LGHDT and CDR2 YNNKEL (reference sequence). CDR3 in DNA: TGTGCCAGCAGCCCCACATTCAGCACAGATACGCAGTATTTT. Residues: CASSPTFSTDTQYF.

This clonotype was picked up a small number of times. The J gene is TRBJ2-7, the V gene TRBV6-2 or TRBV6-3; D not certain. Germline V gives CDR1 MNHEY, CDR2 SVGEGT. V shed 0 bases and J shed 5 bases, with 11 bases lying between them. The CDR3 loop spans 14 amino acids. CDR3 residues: CASSYSDYSNEQYF. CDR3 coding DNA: TGTGCCAGCAGTTACTCGGATTATAGCAACGAGCAGTACTTC.

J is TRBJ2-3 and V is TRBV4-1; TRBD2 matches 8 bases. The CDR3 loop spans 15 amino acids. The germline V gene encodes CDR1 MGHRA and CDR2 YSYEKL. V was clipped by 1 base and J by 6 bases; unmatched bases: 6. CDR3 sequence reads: CASSQVGRGGDTQYF. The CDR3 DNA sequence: TGCGCCAGCAGCCAAGTCGGGAGGGGAGGCGATACGCAGTATTTT.

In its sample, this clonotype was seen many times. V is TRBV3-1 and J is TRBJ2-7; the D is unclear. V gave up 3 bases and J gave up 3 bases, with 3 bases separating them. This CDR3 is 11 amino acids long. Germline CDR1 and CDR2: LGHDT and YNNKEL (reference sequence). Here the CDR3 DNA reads TGTGCCAGCAGCCACATCTACGAGCAGTACTTC. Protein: CASSHIYEQYF.

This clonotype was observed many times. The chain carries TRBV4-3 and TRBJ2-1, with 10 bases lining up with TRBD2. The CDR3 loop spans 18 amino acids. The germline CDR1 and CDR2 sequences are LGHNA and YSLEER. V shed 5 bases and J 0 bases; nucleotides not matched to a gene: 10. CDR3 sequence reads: CASSSKLTSGSSYNEQFF. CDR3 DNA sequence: TGCGCCAGCAGCTCCAAATTGACTAGCGGGTCCTCCTACAATGAGCAGTTCTTC.

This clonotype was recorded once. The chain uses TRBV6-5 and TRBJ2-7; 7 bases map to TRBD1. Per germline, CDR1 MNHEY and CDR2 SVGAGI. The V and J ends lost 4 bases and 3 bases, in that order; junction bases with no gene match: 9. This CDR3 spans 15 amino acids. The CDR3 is CASSSSETGRYEQYF. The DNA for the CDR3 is TGTGCCAGCAGTTCGTCCGAGACAGGGCGCTACGAGCAGTACTTC.

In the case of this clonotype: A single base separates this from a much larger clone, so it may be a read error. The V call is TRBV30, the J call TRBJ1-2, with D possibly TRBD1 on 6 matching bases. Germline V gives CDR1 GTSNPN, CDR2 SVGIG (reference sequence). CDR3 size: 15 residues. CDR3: CARSVRASRGGGYTF. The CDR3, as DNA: TGTGCCCGGAGTGTACGGGCTTCCAGGGGAGGTGGCTACACCTTC.